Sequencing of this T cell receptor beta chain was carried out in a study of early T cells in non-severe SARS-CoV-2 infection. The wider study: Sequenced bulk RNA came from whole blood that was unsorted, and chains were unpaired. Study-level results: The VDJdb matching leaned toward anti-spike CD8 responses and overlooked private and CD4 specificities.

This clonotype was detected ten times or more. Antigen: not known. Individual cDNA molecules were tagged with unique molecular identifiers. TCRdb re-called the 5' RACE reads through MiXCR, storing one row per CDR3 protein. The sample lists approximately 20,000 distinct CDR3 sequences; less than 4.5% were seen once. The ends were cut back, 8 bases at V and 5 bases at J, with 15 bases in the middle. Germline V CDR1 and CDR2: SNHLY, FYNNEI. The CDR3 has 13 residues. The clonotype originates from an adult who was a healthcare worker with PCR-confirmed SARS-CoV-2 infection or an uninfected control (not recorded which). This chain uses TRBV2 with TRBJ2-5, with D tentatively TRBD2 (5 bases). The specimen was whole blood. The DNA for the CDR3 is TGTGCCAGCGTGGGAGCTAGTCGGGAGACCCAGTACTTC. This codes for CASVGASRETQYF.